This T cell receptor (beta chain) was documented in a study of cytomegalovirus exposure and HLA in healthy donors. General study findings and limits: The productive fraction for most TCR beta V segments was about 87% or about 30% in an earlier analysis. According to the study, 150 to 200 TCR beta chains were cytomegalovirus-associated.

The ends lost 0 bases at V and 6 bases at J; junction bases unmatched: 4. The CDR3 covers 14 residues. Germline-derived CDR1 and CDR2 are SGDLS and YYNGEE. The study ran its PCR with 60 Vbeta and 13 Jbeta primers. Profiled with immunoSEQ multiplex PCR; TCRdb holds only in-frame clones, not every one. Found here are approximately 170,000 clones, approximately 80% of them singletons; the top ten hold about 2.4%. As to this clone: Its target is unknown.

The material sequenced was PBMCs. The TCR was taken from a male donor in good health and CMV-seronegative. The chain uses TRBV9 and TRBJ1-2, with TRBD1 matching 8 bases. In DNA form, the CDR3 reads TGTGCCAGCAGCGTAGCAACAGGGGGGAATGGCTACACCTTC. Amino acid sequence: CASSVATGGNGYTF.